The rows below give T cell receptor beta chains drawn from one sample of a study of CD8 T cells in ankylosing spondylitis. Each CDR3 protein gets one entry after TCRdb re-called the 5' RACE reads with MiXCR. The table shows roughly 120,000 distinct CDR3 sequences, with roughly 6.6% occurring only once. Sequencing was done on a sample of blood, either unsorted or a sorted T cell fraction (not recorded which). The receptor set was obtained from a male donor with ankylosing spondylitis or in good health (not recorded which). CDR3s include the opening cysteine and the closing phenylalanine or tryptophan. The D gene is left open where the match is weak. Expanded clones get a size class; other rows say once, few or many, or leave the size out.

size,J,V,D,DNA,CDR3
many,TRBJ1-5,TRBV20-1,TRBD1,TGCAGTGCTAGAGAGGAGACAGGGCTGGGCAATCAGCCCCAGCATTTT,CSAREETGLGNQPQHF
many,TRBJ2-7,TRBV7-2,TRBD2,TGTGCCAGCAGCGCTACTAGCGGGAGGAACGAGCAGTACTTC,CASSATSGRNEQYF
many,TRBJ2-4,TRBV30,.,TGTGCCTGGGGCTGGGGTAAAAACATTCAGTACTTC,CAWGWGKNIQYF
.,TRBJ2-6,TRBV30,.,TGTGCCTGGAGTGTAGAAGCAGGGTCTGGGGCCAACGTCCTGACTTTC,CAWSVEAGSGANVLTF
many,TRBJ2-1,TRBV7-3,TRBD2,TGTGCCAGCAGCTTATACCCGACTAGCCCCGCGAATGAGCAGTTCTTC,CASSLYPTSPANEQFF
many,TRBJ2-3,TRBV7-9,.,TGTGCCAGCAGGGCTTACTCCACAGATACGCAGTATTTT,CASRAYSTDTQYF
many,TRBJ2-5,TRBV13,TRBD1,TGTGCCAGCAGCTTAGGAGGGGGCGCCAGAGGAGAGACCCAGTACTTC,CASSLGGGARGETQYF
many,TRBJ2-2,TRBV5-1,.,TGCGCCAGCAGCCCCGGACCCCCGGGGCTCACCGGGGAGCTGTTTTTT,CASSPGPPGLTGELFF
many,TRBJ1-1,TRBV5-6,.,TGTGCCAGCACCCTCGGAGGAGATGCTTTCTTT,CASTLGGDAFF
many,TRBJ2-2,TRBV9,.,TGTGCCAGCAGCGTATTTAGCATCACCGGGGAGCTGTTTTTT,CASSVFSITGELFF
many,TRBJ1-4,TRBV12-3/TRBV12-4,.,TGTGCCAGCCTAGCCGGGGGGGGCGAAAAACTGTTTTTT,CASLAGGGEKLFF
few,TRBJ1-6,TRBV30,.,TGTGCCTGGAGGTCGCGGATTGTCGGAAATTCACCCCTCCACTTT,CAWRSRIVGNSPLHF
few,TRBJ2-1,TRBV5-5,TRBD2,TGTGCCAGCAGCTTGACTAGCGGGAGCCTTGGTTGGAGTGAGCAGTTCTTC,CASSLTSGSLGWSEQFF
many,TRBJ2-7,TRBV5-1,.,TGCGCCAGCAGCTTGGGGACACCTTCCTACGAGCAGTACTTC,CASSLGTPSYEQYF
.,TRBJ2-1,TRBV30,TRBD2,TGTGCCGGTACACTTGGCGGGAGGGCCAATGAGCAGTTCTTC,CAGTLGGRANEQFF
many,TRBJ2-7,TRBV5-5,TRBD1,TGTGCCAGCAGCGACCGGGACAGGGGATTCTACGAGCAGTACTTC,CASSDRDRGFYEQYF
many,TRBJ2-7,TRBV5-1,TRBD2,TGCGCCAGCAGCTTGGTGGGCGGGGGTTCCTACGAGCAGTACTTC,CASSLVGGGSYEQYF
many,TRBJ1-1,TRBV21-1,.,TGTGCCAGCAGTAACCATAGGGGGCCTGTCACCGGGACAGGGTACACTGAAGCTTTCTTT,CASSNHRGPVTGTGYTEAFF
many,TRBJ1-2,TRBV24-1,.,TGTGCCACCAGTGACGCCGGCTATGGCTACACCTTC,CATSDAGYGYTF
many,TRBJ2-7,TRBV5-1,.,TGCGCCAGCAGCTTGACAGGAACTAAGGGTGAGCAGTACTTC,CASSLTGTKGEQYF
many,TRBJ2-3,TRBV5-1,TRBD2,TGCGCCAGCAGCTTGGCTAGCGGGAGTTCAGATACGCAGTATTTT,CASSLASGSSDTQYF
many,TRBJ1-1,TRBV6-2/TRBV6-3,.,TGTGCCAGCAGTTATCGAGGGAACACTGAAGCTTTCTTT,CASSYRGNTEAFF
few,TRBJ1-5,TRBV5-1,.,TGCGCCAGCAGCTTGGGGACACAAACCAATCAGCCCCAGCATTTT,CASSLGTQTNQPQHF
many,TRBJ1-4,TRBV7-2,.,TGTGCCAGCACCGAAGCCGGTTTGAATGAAAAACTGTTTTTT,CASTEAGLNEKLFF
many,TRBJ2-5,TRBV29-1,TRBD2,TGCAGCGTGGGCAGGGGTAGCGGGAGGATAGGAGAGACCCAGTACTTC,CSVGRGSGRIGETQYF